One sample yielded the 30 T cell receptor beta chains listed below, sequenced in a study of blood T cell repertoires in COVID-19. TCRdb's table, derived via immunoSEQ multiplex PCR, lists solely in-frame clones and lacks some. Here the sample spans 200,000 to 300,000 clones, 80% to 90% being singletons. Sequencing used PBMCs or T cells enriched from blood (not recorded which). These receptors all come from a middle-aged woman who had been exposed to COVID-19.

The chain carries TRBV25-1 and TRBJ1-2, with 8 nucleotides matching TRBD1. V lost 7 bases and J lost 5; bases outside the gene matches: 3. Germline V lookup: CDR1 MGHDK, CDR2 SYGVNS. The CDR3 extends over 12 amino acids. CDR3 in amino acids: CASNRGGYGYTF. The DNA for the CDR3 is TGTGCCAGCAACAGGGGGGGGTATGGCTACACCTTC.

This CDR3 reads CSVVGGNVRVAPYF. The CDR3 DNA is TGCAGCGTTGTAGGCGGGAACGTGCGTGTGGCACCGTACTTC. This chain uses TRBV29-1 with TRBJ2-5; maybe TRBD2 (6 bases). Germline V lookup: CDR1 SQVTM, CDR2 ANQGSEA. V lost 4 bases, J lost 13 bases, and 25 bases lay in between. CDR3 length equals 14 residues.

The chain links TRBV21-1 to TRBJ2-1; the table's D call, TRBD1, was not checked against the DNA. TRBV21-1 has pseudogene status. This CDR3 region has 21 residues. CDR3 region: CASSKGAGHQGHGTGRTEQFF. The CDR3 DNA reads TGTGCCAGCAGCAAAGGGGCCGGTCACCAGGGGCACGGGACAGGGAGGACTGAGCAGTTCTTC.

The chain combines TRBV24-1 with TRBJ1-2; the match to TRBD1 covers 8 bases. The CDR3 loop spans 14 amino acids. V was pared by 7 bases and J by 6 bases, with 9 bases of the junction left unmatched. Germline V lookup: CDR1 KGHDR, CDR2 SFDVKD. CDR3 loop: CATRIRGQGNGYTF. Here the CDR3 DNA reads TGTGCCACCAGGATACGAGGACAGGGTAATGGCTACACCTTC.

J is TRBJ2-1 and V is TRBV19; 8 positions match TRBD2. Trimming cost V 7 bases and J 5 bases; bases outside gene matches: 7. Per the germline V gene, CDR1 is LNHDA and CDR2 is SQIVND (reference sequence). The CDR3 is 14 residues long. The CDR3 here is CASKSGGRNNEQFF. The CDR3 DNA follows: TGTGCCAGTAAGAGCGGGGGCAGAAACAATGAGCAGTTCTTC.

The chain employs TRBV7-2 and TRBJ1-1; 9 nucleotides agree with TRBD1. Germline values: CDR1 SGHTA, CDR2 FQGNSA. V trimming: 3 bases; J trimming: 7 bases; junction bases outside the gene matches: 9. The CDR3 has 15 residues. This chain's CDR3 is CASSFGRGQGIEAFF. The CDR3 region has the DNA TGTGCCAGCAGCTTTGGAAGGGGACAGGGAATTGAAGCTTTCTTT.

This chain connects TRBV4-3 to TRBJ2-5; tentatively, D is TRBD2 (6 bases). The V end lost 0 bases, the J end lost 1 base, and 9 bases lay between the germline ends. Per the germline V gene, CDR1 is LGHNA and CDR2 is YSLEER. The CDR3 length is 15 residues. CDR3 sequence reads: CASSQDWTTQETQYF. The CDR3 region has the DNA TGCGCCAGCAGCCAAGATTGGACTACCCAAGAGACCCAGTACTTC.

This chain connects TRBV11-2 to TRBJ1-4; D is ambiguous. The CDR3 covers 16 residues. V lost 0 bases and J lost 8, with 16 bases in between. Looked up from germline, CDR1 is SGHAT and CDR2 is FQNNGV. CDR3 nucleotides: TGTGCCAGCAGCTTAGATTTGGCAGGACTCCCAGAAAAACTGTTTTTT. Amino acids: CASSLDLAGLPEKLFF. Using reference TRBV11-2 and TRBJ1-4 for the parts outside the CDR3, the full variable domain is EAGVAQSPRYKIIEKRQSVAFWCNPISGHATLYWYQQILGQGPKLLIQFQNNGVVDDSQLPKDRFSAERLKGVDSTLKIQPAKLEDSAVYLCASSLDLAGLPEKLFFGSGTQLSVL.

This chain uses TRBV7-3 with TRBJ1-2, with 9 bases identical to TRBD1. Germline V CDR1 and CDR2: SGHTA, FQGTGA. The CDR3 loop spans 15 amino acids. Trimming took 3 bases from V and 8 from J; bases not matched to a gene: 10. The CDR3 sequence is CASSFTGTGSSGYTF. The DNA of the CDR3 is TGTGCCAGCAGCTTCACCGGGACAGGGAGTTCAGGCTACACCTTC.

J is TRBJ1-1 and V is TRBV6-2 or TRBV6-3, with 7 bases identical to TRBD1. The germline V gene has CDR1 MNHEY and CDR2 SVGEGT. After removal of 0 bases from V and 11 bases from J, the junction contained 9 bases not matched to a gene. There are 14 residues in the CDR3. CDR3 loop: CASSYSRQGLSAFF. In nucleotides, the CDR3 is TGTGCCAGCAGTTACTCCCGACAGGGACTCTCGGCTTTCTTT.

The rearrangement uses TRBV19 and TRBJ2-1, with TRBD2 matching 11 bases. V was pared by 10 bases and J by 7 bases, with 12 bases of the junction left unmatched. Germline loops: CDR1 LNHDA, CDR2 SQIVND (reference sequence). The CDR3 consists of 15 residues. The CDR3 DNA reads TGTGCCACTACAAACCGACTAGCGGGACTGAATGAGCAGTTCTTC. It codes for CATTNRLAGLNEQFF.

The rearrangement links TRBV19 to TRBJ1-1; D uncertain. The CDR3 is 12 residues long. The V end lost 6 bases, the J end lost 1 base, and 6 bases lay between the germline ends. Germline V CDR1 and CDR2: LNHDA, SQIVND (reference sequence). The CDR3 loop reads CASSRQNTEAFF. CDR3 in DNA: TGTGCCAGTAGCCGACAGAACACTGAAGCTTTCTTT.

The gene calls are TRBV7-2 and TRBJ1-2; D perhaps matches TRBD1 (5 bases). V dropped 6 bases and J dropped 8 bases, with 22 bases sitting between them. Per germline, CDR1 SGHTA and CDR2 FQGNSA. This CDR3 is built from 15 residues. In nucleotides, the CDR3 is TGTGCCAGCAGTTCCGGGGACTTTCCGACTGGGGGCTACACCTTC. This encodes CASSSGDFPTGGYTF.

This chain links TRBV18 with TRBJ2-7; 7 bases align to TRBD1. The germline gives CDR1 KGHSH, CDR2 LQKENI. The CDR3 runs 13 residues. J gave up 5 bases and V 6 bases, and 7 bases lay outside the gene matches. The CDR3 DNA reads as TGTGCCAGCTCCCGCGGACAGGAAGACGAGCAGTACGTC. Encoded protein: CASSRGQEDEQYV.

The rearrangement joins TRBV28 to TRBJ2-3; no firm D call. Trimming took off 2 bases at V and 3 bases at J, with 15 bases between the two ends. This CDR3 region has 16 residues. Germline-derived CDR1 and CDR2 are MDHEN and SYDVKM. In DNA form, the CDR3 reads TGTGCCAGCAGTTTAGTCAGGATCGAGAATACAGATACGCAGTATTTT. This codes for CASSLVRIENTDTQYF.

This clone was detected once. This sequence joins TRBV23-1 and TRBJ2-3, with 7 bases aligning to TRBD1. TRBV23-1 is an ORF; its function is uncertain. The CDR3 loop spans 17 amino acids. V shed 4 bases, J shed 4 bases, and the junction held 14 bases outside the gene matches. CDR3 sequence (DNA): TGCGCCAGCAGTCCCTCCTCGGGACAGATTATCCCAGATACGCAGTATTTT. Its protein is CASSPSSGQIIPDTQYF.

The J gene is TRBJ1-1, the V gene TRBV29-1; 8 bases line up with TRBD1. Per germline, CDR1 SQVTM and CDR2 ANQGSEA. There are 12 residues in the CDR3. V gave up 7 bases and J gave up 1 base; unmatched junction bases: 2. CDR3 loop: CSGQGQNTEAFF. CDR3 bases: TGCAGCGGACAGGGGCAGAACACTGAAGCTTTCTTT.

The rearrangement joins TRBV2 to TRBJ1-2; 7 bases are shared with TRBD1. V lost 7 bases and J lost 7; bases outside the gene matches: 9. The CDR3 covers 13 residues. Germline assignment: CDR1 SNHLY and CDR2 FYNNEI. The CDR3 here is CASKITGVGGYTF. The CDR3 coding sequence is TGTGCCAGCAAGATCACAGGGGTGGGTGGCTACACCTTC.

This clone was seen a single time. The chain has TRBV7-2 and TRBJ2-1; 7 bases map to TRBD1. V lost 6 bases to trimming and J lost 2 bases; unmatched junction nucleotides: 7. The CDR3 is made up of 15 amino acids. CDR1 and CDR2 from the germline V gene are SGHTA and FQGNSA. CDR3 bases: TGTGCCAGCAGACCCCCAGGGGGTGCCTACAATGAGCAGTTCTTC. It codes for CASRPPGGAYNEQFF.

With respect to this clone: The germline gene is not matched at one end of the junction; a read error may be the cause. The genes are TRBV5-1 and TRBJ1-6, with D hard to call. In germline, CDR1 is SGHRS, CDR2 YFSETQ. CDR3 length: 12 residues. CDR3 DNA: TGTGCCAGCAGCTTGCAAAATTCACCCCTCCACTTT. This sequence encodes CASSLQNSPLHF.

CDR3 sequence: CASSLQGRFGYTF. DNA of the CDR3: TGTGCCAGCAGCTTACAGGGAAGGTTTGGCTACACCTTC. The V gene is TRBV7-9, the J gene TRBJ1-2; maybe TRBD1 (5 bases). The CDR3 contains 13 residues. Germline V lookup: CDR1 SEHNR, CDR2 FQNEAQ (reference sequence). Trimming removed 2 bases from V and 7 bases from J, with 11 bases in between.

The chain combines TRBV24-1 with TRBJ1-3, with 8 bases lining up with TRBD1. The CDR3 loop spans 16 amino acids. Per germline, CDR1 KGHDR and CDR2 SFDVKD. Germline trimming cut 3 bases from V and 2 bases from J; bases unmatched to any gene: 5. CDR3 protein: CATSDPGGPTGNTIYF. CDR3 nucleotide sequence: TGTGCCACCAGTGATCCAGGGGGCCCTACTGGAAACACCATATATTTT.

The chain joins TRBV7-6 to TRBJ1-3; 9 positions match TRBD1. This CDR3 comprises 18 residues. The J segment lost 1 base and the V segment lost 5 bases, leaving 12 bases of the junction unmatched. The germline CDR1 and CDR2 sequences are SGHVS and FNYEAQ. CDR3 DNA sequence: TGTGCCAGCAGCCCCCGTGGGACAGGGAGTAGGTCTGGAAACACCATATATTTT. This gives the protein CASSPRGTGSRSGNTIYF.

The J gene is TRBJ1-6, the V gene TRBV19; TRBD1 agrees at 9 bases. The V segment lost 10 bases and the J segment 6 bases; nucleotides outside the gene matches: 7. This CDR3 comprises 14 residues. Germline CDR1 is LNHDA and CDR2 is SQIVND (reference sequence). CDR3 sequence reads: CATKDRGTNSPLHF. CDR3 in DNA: TGTGCCACGAAGGACAGGGGTACTAATTCACCCCTCCACTTT.

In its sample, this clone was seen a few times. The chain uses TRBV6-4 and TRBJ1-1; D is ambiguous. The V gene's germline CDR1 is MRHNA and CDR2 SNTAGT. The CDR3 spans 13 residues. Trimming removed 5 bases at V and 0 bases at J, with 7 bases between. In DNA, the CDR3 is TGTGCCAGCAGTCAGGAAATGAACACTGAAGCTTTCTTT. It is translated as CASSQEMNTEAFF.

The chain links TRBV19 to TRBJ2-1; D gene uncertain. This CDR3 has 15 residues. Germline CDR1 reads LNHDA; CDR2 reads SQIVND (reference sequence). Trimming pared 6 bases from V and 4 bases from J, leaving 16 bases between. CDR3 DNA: TGTGCCAGTAGCGGGTCGACTTCTCCGTACAATGAGCAGTTCTTC. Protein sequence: CASSGSTSPYNEQFF. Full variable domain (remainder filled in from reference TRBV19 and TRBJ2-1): DGGITQSPKYLFRKEGQNVTLSCEQNLNHDAMYWYRQDPGQGLRLIYYSQIVNDFQKGDIAEGYSVSREKKESFPLTVTSAQKNPTAFYLCASSGSTSPYNEQFFGPGTRLTVL.

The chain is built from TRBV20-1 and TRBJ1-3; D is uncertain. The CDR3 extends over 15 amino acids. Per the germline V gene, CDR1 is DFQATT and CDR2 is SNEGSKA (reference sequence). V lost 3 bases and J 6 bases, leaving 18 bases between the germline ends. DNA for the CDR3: TGCAGTGCTAGTAGGCCGCGACCCGGGGAAAACACCATATATTTT. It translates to CSASRPRPGENTIYF.

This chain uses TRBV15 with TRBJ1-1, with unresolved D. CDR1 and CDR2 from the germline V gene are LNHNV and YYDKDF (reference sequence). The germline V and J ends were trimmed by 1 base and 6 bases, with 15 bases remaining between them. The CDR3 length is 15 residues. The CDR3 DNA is TGTGCCACCAGCAGAGGCGGGGAACGTCAGCCTGAAGCTTTCTTT. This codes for CATSRGGERQPEAFF.

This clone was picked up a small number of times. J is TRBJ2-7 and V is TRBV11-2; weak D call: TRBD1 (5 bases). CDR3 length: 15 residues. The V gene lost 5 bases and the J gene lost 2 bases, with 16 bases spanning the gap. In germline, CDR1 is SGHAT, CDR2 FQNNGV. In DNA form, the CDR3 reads TGTGCCAGCAGCCAGACAGTCGACAACACCTACGAGCAGTACTTC. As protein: CASSQTVDNTYEQYF.

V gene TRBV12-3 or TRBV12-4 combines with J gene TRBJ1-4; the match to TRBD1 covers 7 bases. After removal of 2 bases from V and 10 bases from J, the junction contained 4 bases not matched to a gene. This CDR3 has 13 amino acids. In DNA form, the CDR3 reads TGTGCCAGCAGTTTACTTCAGGGGGGAAAACTGTTTTTT. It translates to CASSLLQGGKLFF.